This TCR beta chain was identified during a study of blood T cells in healthy people across ages. Turning to this clonotype: As yet, its antigen is unknown. The junction differs from germline at one of its ends, possibly a read error.

Through a sample-barcoded 5' primer and a J-beta primer mix, a second PCR was run for roughly 6 to 11 cycles. From the 5' RACE reads, TCRdb called clonotypes with MiXCR, one entry per CDR3 protein. The sample has 660,000 or so distinct CDR3 sequences, approximately 59% seen once. Whole-study results and caveats: Per million T cells, TCR beta diversity dropped roughly linearly as age increased.

Looked up from germline, CDR1 is MNHNY and CDR2 is SVGAGI (reference sequence). There are 14 residues in the CDR3. This TCR was sampled from a man aged 60-69 years in good health. The material sequenced was blood. V usage is TRBV6-6 and J usage is TRBJ2-5; tentatively, D is TRBD1 (7 bases). CDR3 region: CASSYFPRGETRYF. The CDR3 region has the DNA TGTGCCAGCAGTTACTTCCCCAGGGGGGAGACCCGGTACTTC.